These 29 T cell receptor beta chains were sequenced from one sample in a study of shared clonotypes between healthy human individuals. Data came from immunoSEQ multiplex PCR; TCRdb stores just in-frame clones and leaves some out. The sample contains approximately 530,000 clones, roughly 95% of which appear only once. The sample consisted of naive CD4+ T cells sorted from blood. Subset of the sample: CD45RA+ positively selected. The receptor source for this set is a woman between 25 and 40 years old in good health.

The J gene is TRBJ2-7, the V gene TRBV10-3; TRBD1 or TRBD2 may be the D gene (5 bases each). Germline V lookup: CDR1 ENHRY, CDR2 SYGVKD. The V end was cut by 6 bases, the J end by 4 bases, with 19 bases between. This CDR3 has 15 residues. This CDR3 reads CAIRGETPRVYEQYF. CDR3 DNA sequence: TGTGCCATCAGGGGGGAGACACCGAGAGTTTACGAGCAGTACTTC.

The rearrangement links TRBV29-1 to TRBJ2-5, with 7 bases that match TRBD1. Trimming took 4 bases from V and 7 from J; bases not matched to a gene: 12. Germline CDR1 and CDR2: SQVTM and ANQGSEA. The CDR3 sequence is 14 residues long. Here the CDR3 reads CSVAPDRASGTQYF. CDR3 sequence (DNA): TGCAGCGTTGCCCCAGACAGGGCTTCGGGGACCCAGTACTTC.

This chain joins TRBV5-1 and TRBJ2-5; D is ambiguous. The length of the CDR3 is 14 residues. Germline V gives CDR1 SGHRS, CDR2 YFSETQ. V was trimmed by 4 bases and J by 3 bases, leaving 13 bases between them. The CDR3 bases are TGCGCCAGCAGCCTGCGAGTTCAAGAAGAGACCCAGTACTTC. Protein sequence: CASSLRVQEETQYF.

The chain is built from TRBV18 and TRBJ2-2, with a possible D match to TRBD1 (5 bases). This CDR3 is built from 13 residues. Germline V gene sequence: CDR1 KGHSH, CDR2 LQKENI. With 8 bases removed from V and 4 bases from J, the gap between germline ends came to 11 bases. CDR3 DNA: TGTGCCAGCGCGCCCGACAGCACCGGGGAGCTGTTTTTT. This gives the protein CASAPDSTGELFF.

The V call is TRBV7-8, the J call TRBJ1-6; D is ambiguous. V lost 4 bases and J lost 7, with 11 bases in between. This CDR3 comprises 14 residues. In germline, CDR1 is SGHVS, CDR2 FQNEAQ. CDR3 in DNA: TGTGCCAGCAGCTCCTCCTGGGGAAATTCACCCCTCCACTTT. Its translation: CASSSSWGNSPLHF.

V is TRBV13 and J is TRBJ2-2, with D perhaps matching TRBD2 (6 bases). CDR1 is PRHDT and CDR2 is FYEKMQ in the germline V gene (reference sequence). CDR3 size: 17 residues. Trimming pared 0 bases from V and 5 bases from J, leaving 16 bases between. The CDR3 loop is CASSLGYLAKGTGELFF. The CDR3 region has the DNA TGTGCCAGCAGCTTAGGCTACCTAGCGAAAGGGACCGGGGAGCTGTTTTTT.

The chain employs TRBV29-1 and TRBJ2-7; perhaps TRBD2 as D (6 bases). Germline V lookup: CDR1 SQVTM, CDR2 ANQGSEA. The CDR3 contains 13 residues. Trimming stripped 6 bases from V and 0 bases from J, with 12 bases between. CDR3 residues: CSVARLDSYEQYF. DNA for the CDR3: TGCAGCGTCGCACGACTAGACTCCTACGAGCAGTACTTC.

The chain carries TRBV11-2 and TRBJ2-7; perhaps TRBD1 as D (5 bases). The germline V gene encodes CDR1 SGHAT and CDR2 FQNNGV. V gave up 3 bases and J gave up 0 bases, with 9 bases separating them. This CDR3 has 14 residues. The CDR3 DNA sequence: TGTGCCAGCAGCTTTCAGGGAATCTCCTACGAGCAGTACTTC. Protein: CASSFQGISYEQYF.

J is TRBJ1-4 and V is TRBV2; a weak D match, TRBD1 (5 bases). Trimming cost V 7 bases and J 6 bases, with 18 bases left between them. This CDR3 region has 15 residues. From germline, CDR1 is SNHLY and CDR2 FYNNEI. The CDR3 nucleotides read TGTGCCAGCAAAGGAGGGGATCTTCTTTATGAAAAACTGTTTTTT. It specifies CASKGGDLLYEKLFF.

In its sample, this clone was seen once. V usage is TRBV18 and J usage is TRBJ2-7, with TRBD2 matching 14 bases. This CDR3 is built from 15 residues. Looked up from germline, CDR1 is KGHSH and CDR2 is LQKENI. V lost 6 bases and J lost 7; bases outside the gene matches: 8. CDR3: CASSPGLAGEGEQYF. The CDR3 DNA sequence: TGTGCCAGCTCTCCGGGACTAGCGGGAGAGGGTGAGCAGTACTTC.

This chain connects TRBV4-1 to TRBJ2-2, with D possibly called TRBD1 or TRBD2 (5 bases each). Trimming pared 4 bases from V and 5 bases from J, leaving 17 bases between. CDR1 is MGHRA, CDR2 YSYEKL, per germline. The CDR3 is 16 residues long. The CDR3 DNA reads as TGCGCCAGCAGCCCTCTATACCCGAGGGGTACCGGGGAGCTGTTTTTT. Protein: CASSPLYPRGTGELFF.

The chain joins TRBV19 to TRBJ2-3; tentative D call: TRBD1 (5 bases). CDR1 and CDR2 from the germline V gene are LNHDA and SQIVND (reference sequence). V was cut by 6 bases and J by 0 bases, with 7 bases left in between. CDR3 length: 13 residues. The CDR3 loop is CASRQVSTDTQYF. The CDR3 nucleotides are TGTGCCAGTAGACAGGTTAGCACAGATACGCAGTATTTT.

The gene calls are TRBV6-1 and TRBJ2-3; 8 bases fit TRBD2. J lost 3 bases, V lost 6 bases, and 5 bases had no gene match. The CDR3 spans 14 residues. The V gene's germline CDR1 is MNHNS and CDR2 SASEGT. CDR3 sequence reads: CASRPSGRTDTQYF. CDR3 in DNA: TGTGCCAGCAGACCCAGCGGGAGAACAGATACGCAGTATTTT.

This chain uses TRBV6-5 with TRBJ1-4, with TRBD1 matching 8 bases. J gave up 4 bases and V 5 bases, and 6 bases lay outside the gene matches. The CDR3 contains 15 residues. Germline V CDR1 and CDR2: MNHEY, SVGAGI. CDR3 DNA sequence: TGTGCCAGCAGTCGACAGGGGTTGGTTAATGAAAAACTGTTTTTT. Amino acids: CASSRQGLVNEKLFF.

The genes are TRBV19 and TRBJ1-3, with D perhaps matching TRBD1 (6 bases). This CDR3 contains 15 residues. Germline loops: CDR1 LNHDA, CDR2 SQIVND (reference sequence). Deletions cut 5 bases from V and 0 bases from J, with 11 bases between. The CDR3 loop reads CASSSWDTSGNTIYF. The CDR3 nucleotides read TGTGCCAGTAGTTCTTGGGACACCTCTGGAAACACCATATATTTT.

J is TRBJ2-7 and V is TRBV6-6, with D perhaps matching TRBD2 (6 bases). Germline values: CDR1 MNHNY, CDR2 SVGAGI (reference sequence). Trimming stripped 6 bases from V and 2 bases from J, with 14 bases between. CDR3 length equals 14 residues. The CDR3 nucleotides are TGTGCCAGCAGGCCCCGAGGAGGGGCCTACGAGCAGTACTTC. Translated, it gives CASRPRGGAYEQYF.

The chain uses TRBV27 and TRBJ2-3; a weak D match, TRBD2 (6 bases). Germline assignment: CDR1 MNHEY and CDR2 SMNVEV (reference sequence). The V end lost 4 bases, the J end lost 1 base, and 18 bases lay between the germline ends. The CDR3 totals 17 residues. CDR3 region: CASSSPPGRRGTDTQYF. In nucleotides, the CDR3 is TGTGCCAGCAGTTCCCCCCCGGGCCGGAGGGGCACAGATACGCAGTATTTT.

The chain carries TRBV19 and TRBJ1-6; TRBD1 agrees at 7 bases. Germline CDR1 reads LNHDA; CDR2 reads SQIVND (reference sequence). The CDR3 contains 13 residues. The V segment lost 7 bases and the J segment 9 bases; nucleotides outside the gene matches: 6. The CDR3 nucleotides read TGTGCCAGTAACGACAGGGAGGCTTCACCCCTCCACTTT. It yields the protein CASNDREASPLHF.

This clone was recorded once. The chain employs TRBV6-4 and TRBJ2-1, with TRBD1 as a possible D gene (5 bases). CDR1 is MRHNA and CDR2 is SNTAGT in the germline V gene. This CDR3 has 14 amino acids. Trimming stripped 6 bases from V and 4 bases from J, with 13 bases between. CDR3 residues: CASSRDRFYNEQFF. In nucleotides, the CDR3 is TGTGCCAGCAGCCGCGACAGATTTTACAATGAGCAGTTCTTC.

The genes are TRBV7-9 and TRBJ2-7; D remains unclear. Germline CDR1 reads SEHNR; CDR2 reads FQNEAQ (reference sequence). CDR3 size: 15 residues. The V end was cut by 5 bases, the J end by 3 bases, with 17 bases between. The DNA for the CDR3 is TGTGCCAGCAGCCGCACCGAAAAGATACTCTACGAGCAGTACTTC. It yields the protein CASSRTEKILYEQYF.

This chain links TRBV6-1 with TRBJ2-7, with TRBD1 matching 7 bases. There are 15 residues in the CDR3. V was clipped by 3 bases and J by 2 bases; unmatched bases: 7. CDR1 MNHNS and CDR2 SASEGT come from the germline V gene. The CDR3 reads CASSETGQRTYEQYF. The CDR3 nucleotides read TGTGCCAGCAGTGAGACGGGACAGAGGACCTACGAGCAGTACTTC.

The CDR3 coding sequence is TGTGCCAGCAGTATGGACAGTACAGATACGCAGTATTTT. Protein: CASSMDSTDTQYF. The chain uses TRBV28 and TRBJ2-3, with D maybe TRBD1 (6 bases). Germline lookup yields CDR1 MDHEN and CDR2 SYDVKM. The CDR3 has 13 amino acids. V lost 5 bases and J lost 3, with 9 bases in between.

This clone was found a few times. The chain employs TRBV10-3 and TRBJ2-7; TRBD1 might be the D (5 bases). Germline assignment: CDR1 ENHRY and CDR2 SYGVKD. The V end lost 8 bases, the J end lost 1 base, and 6 bases lay between the germline ends. The CDR3 runs to 11 residues. The CDR3 here is CAIQGSYEQYF. DNA of the CDR3: TGTGCCATCCAGGGATCCTACGAGCAGTACTTC.

The rearrangement joins TRBV2 to TRBJ2-5; 10 bases line up with TRBD2. After removal of 6 bases from V and 7 bases from J, the junction contained 14 bases not matched to a gene. Germline V gene sequence: CDR1 SNHLY, CDR2 FYNNEI. The length of the CDR3 is 16 residues. CDR3 in DNA: TGTGCCAGCAGCGTCCGTCTAGCGGGAGTAGGTGGGACCCAGTACTTC. Amino acid sequence: CASSVRLAGVGGTQYF.

Worth noting for this clone: Other DNA sequences within the sample encode an identical CDR3. J is TRBJ2-6 and V is TRBV28, with unresolved D. Deletions cut 9 bases from V and 0 bases from J, with 6 bases between. Germline V lookup: CDR1 MDHEN, CDR2 SYDVKM. This CDR3 comprises 13 residues. CDR3: CASSSSGANVLTF. CDR3 in DNA: TGTGCCAGTTCATCCTCTGGGGCCAACGTCCTGACTTTC. The full variable domain, its missing parts supplied by reference TRBV28 and TRBJ2-6, is DVKVTQSSRYLVKRTGEKVFLECVQDMDHENMFWYRQDPGLGLRLIYFSYDVKMKEKGDIPEGYSVSREKKERFSLILESASTNQTSMYLCASSSSGANVLTFGAGSRLTVL.

This clone was recorded once. In DNA, the CDR3 is TGTGCCACGGGACAGGGCTTACTAGCCAAAAACATTCAGTACTTC. As protein: CATGQGLLAKNIQYF. The chain joins TRBV19 to TRBJ2-4, with 9 bases identical to TRBD1. Germline values: CDR1 LNHDA, CDR2 SQIVND (reference sequence). J was trimmed by 0 bases and V by 10 bases; bases with no gene match: 7. The CDR3 length is 15 residues.

The J gene is TRBJ2-3, the V gene TRBV5-1; TRBD2 agrees at 8 bases. Germline CDR1 SGHRS, CDR2 YFSETQ. The CDR3 consists of 16 residues. V dropped 4 bases and J dropped 4; count of bases not matched to a gene: 11. For the CDR3, the DNA is TGCGCCAGCAGCCAAGGACTAGCCGACGGGGCAGATACGCAGTATTTT. It codes for CASSQGLADGADTQYF.

This chain uses TRBV2 with TRBJ2-5; 10 bases align to TRBD2. Germline-derived CDR1 and CDR2 are SNHLY and FYNNEI. The J segment lost 6 bases and the V segment lost 6 bases, leaving 10 bases of the junction unmatched. CDR3 size: 15 residues. The DNA of the CDR3 is TGTGCCAGCAGAGAAAGCGGGAGGGCTGGACAGACCCAGTACTTC. It translates to CASRESGRAGQTQYF.

This chain links TRBV2 with TRBJ1-4; unclear D gene. This CDR3 is built from 14 residues. Per the germline V gene, CDR1 is SNHLY and CDR2 is FYNNEI. Trimming took off 0 bases at V and 8 bases at J, with 10 bases between the two ends. The CDR3 protein is CASSEASPREKLFF. The CDR3 DNA is TGTGCCAGCAGTGAAGCGTCCCCCCGAGAAAAACTGTTTTTT.